The clone carrying this T cell receptor (beta chain) was counted many times. The entry originates in a study of regulatory T cells in long-lasting Graves disease. Library construction for TCR beta used iRepertoire HTBI primers and Arm-PCR of CDR3 regions. Each CDR3 protein gets one entry after TCRdb re-called the multiplex PCR reads with MiXCR. This sample has roughly 400,000 distinct CDR3 sequences, with approximately 16% found just once. Noted time point: newly diagnosed GD, antithyroid drugs for less than 3 months. The TCR library used RNA extracted from PBMCs. This sample was also put to use in a study of T cells in Graves' hyperthyroidism and ophthalmopathy.

This sequence was found in a woman younger than 30 with Graves disease. This specimen was peripheral blood mononuclear cells (PBMCs), taken at new diagnosis, from a patient treated with antithyroid drugs.

Here the CDR3 DNA reads TGTGCCAGCAGTAAAATCATGGGCTCGACGGAAGCTTTCTTT. Protein: CASSKIMGSTEAFF. The chain is built from TRBV11-2 and TRBJ1-1; no clear D. CDR1 is SGHAT and CDR2 is FQNNGV in the germline V gene. With 6 bases removed from V and 8 bases from J, the gap between germline ends came to 19 bases. The CDR3 totals 14 residues.